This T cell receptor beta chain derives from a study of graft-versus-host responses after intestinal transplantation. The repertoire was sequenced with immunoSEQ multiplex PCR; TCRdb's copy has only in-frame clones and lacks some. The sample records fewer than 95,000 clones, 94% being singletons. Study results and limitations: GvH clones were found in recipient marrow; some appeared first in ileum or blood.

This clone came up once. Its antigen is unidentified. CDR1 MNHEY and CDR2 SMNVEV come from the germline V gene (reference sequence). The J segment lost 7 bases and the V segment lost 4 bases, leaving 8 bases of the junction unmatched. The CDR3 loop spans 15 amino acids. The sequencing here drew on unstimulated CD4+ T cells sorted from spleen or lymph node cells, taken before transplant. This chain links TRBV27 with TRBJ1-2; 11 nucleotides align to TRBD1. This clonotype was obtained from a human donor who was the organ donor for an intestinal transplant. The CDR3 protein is CASSSPGQGVPGYTF. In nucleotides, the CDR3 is TGTGCCAGCAGTTCACCGGGACAGGGGGTGCCTGGCTACACCTTC.